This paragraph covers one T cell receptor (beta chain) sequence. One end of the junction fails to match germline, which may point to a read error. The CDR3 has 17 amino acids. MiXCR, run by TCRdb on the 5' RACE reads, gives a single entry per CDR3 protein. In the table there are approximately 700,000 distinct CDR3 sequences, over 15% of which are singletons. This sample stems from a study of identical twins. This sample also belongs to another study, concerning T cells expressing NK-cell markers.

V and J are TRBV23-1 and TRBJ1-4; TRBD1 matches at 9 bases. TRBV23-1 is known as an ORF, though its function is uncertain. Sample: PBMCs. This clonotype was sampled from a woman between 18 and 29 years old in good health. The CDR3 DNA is TGTGCCAGCAGCGAACCGGGACAGGGTGAAACTAATGAAAAACTGTTTTTT. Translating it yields CASSEPGQGETNEKLFF.